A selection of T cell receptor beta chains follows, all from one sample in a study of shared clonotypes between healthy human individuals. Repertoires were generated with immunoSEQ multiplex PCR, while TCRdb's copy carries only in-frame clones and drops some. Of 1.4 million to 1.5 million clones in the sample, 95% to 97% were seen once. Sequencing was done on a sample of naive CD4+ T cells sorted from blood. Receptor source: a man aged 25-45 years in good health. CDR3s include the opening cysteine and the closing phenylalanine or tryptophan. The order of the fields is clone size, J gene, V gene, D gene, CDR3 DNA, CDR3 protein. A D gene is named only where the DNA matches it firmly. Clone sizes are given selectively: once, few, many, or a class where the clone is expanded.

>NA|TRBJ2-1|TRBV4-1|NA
TGCGCCAGCAGCCCAAGGGAAGTAGCGAAGGTAGGGGATCCCACCTACAATGAGCAGTTCTTC
CASSPREVAKVGDPTYNEQFF
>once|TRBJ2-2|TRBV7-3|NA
TGTGCCAGCAGCCTACCTAGTGGGAACACCGGGGAGCTGTTTTTT
CASSLPSGNTGELFF
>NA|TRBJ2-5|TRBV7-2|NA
TGTGCCAGCAGCCTCGGCCAGATCGAAGAGACCCAGTACTTC
CASSLGQIEETQYF
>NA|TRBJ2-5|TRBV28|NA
TGTGCCAGCAGTTTATTCCCCGCCGGGACCCAGTACTTC
CASSLFPAGTQYF
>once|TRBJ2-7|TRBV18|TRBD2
TGTGCCAGCTCTCACATTGGAGCGGGATTTGGCTACGAGCAGTACTTC
CASSHIGAGFGYEQYF
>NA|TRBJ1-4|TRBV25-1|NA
TGTGCCAGCAGTGATTGGGGACTGGGTAATGAAAAACTGTTTTTT
CASSDWGLGNEKLFF
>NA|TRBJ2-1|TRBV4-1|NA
TGCGCCAGCAGCACAACCGGGACCCGAGGACATGAGCAGTTCTTC
CASSTTGTRGHEQFF
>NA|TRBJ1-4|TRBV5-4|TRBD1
TGTGCCAGCAGCTTGTGGCAGGGGGATGAAAAACTGTTTTTT
CASSLWQGDEKLFF
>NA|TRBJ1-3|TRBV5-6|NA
TGTGCCAGCAGCTTGGGTCAGGTTTCGACTGGAAACACCATATATTTT
CASSLGQVSTGNTIYF
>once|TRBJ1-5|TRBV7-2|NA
TGTGCCAGCAGCTTAGTTCACAATCAGCCCCAGCATTTT
CASSLVHNQPQHF
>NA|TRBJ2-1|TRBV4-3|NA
TGCGCCAGCAGCCAAGATACATATAGCTCCTACAATGAGCAGTTCTTC
CASSQDTYSSYNEQFF
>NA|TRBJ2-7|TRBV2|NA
TGTGCCAGCAGTGAGAGGTTGGGCCTGACGCGGGAGCAGTACTTC
CASSERLGLTREQYF
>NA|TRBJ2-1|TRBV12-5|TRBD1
TGTGCTAGTGGTTTGGACCTGGGACAGTTCGATGAGCAGTTCTTC
CASGLDLGQFDEQFF
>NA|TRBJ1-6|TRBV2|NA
TGTGCCAGCAGGGAGGGCTCCTATAATTCACCCCTCCACTTT
CASREGSYNSPLHF
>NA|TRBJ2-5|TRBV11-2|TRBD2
TGTGCCAGCAGCTTATCGGGGGGAGGAGAGACCCAGTACTTC
CASSLSGGGETQYF
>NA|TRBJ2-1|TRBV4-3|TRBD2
TGCGCCAGCAGCCAAGAAGCGGGAGGTTGGAATGAGCAGTTCTTC
CASSQEAGGWNEQFF
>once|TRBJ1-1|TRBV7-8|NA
TGTGCCAGCAGCTTTAGGTTTCGGGAGGCTGAAGCTTTCTTT
CASSFRFREAEAFF
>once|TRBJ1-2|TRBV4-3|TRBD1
TGCGCCAGCAGCCAAGCGACAGGGGACTATGGCTACACCTTC
CASSQATGDYGYTF
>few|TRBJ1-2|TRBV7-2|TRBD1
TGTGCCAGCAGCGTTGACCGGGACAGGGGCTATGGCTACACCTTC
CASSVDRDRGYGYTF
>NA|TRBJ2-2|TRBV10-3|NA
TGTGCCATCAGTCCTCACCCTGACGGCACCGGGGAGCTGTTTTTT
CAISPHPDGTGELFF
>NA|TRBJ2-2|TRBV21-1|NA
TGTGCCAGCAGCAAAGCGCTTGAGGACCTAACCGGGGAGCTGTTTTTT
CASSKALEDLTGELFF
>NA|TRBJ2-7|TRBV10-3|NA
TGTGCCATCAATAACGGGGGTACGTCCTACGAGCAGTACTTC
CAINNGGTSYEQYF
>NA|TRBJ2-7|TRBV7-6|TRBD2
TGTGCCAGCAGCTTAGCGCGGGAGAACGACGAGCAGTACTTC
CASSLARENDEQYF
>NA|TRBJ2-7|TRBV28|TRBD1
TGTGCCAGCAGTTTTGCGGGACAGGGGGGTCGAGGCGAGCAGTACTTC
CASSFAGQGGRGEQYF
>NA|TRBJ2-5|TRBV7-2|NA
TGTGCCGCGTCGAATGCCGTTACCCAGTACTTC
CAASNAVTQYF
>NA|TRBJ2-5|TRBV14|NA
TGTGCCAGCAGCATGAAGTGGAGGGGGACTGGGGAGACCCAGTACTTC
CASSMKWRGTGETQYF
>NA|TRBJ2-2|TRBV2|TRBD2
TGTGCCAGCAGTGATGGGGCTAGCGGGAGTCGGGACACCGGGGAGCTGTTTTTT
CASSDGASGSRDTGELFF
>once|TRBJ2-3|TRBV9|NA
TGTGCCAGCAGCGTAGTAGACTTGGGGGGTGGTACGCAGTATTTT
CASSVVDLGGGTQYF
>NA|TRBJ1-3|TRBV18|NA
TGTGCCAGCTCACCACCGTCGCAGTCCCCTGGAAACACCATATATTTT
CASSPPSQSPGNTIYF
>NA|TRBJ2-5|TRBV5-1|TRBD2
TGCGCCAGCAGCTTGTACGCCGTAGCGGGCGGGGAGACCCAGTACTTC
CASSLYAVAGGETQYF
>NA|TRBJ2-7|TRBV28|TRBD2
TGTGCCAGCAGTTTATTTGCGGGAGCTTCCTACGAGCAGTACTTC
CASSLFAGASYEQYF
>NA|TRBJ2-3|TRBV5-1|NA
TGCGCCAGCAGCGACGTGGATACGCAGTATTTT
CASSDVDTQYF
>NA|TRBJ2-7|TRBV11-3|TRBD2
TGTGCCAGCAGCCTAAGGCTAGCGGGAGTCTACGAGCAGTACTTC
CASSLRLAGVYEQYF
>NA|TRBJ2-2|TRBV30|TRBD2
TGTGCCTGGAGTGGACTAGCCGCCGGGGAGCTGTTTTTT
CAWSGLAAGELFF
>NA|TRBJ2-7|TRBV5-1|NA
TGCGCCAGCAGCTTCACTTGGACTGGGCTGGGGTACGAGCAGTACTTC
CASSFTWTGLGYEQYF